Listed below are T cell receptor beta chains from one sample, sequenced in a study of metastatic and nonmetastatic thyroid tumors. TCRdb reprocessed the PCR reads using MiXCR. Counted here are 25,000 or so clones, about 15% occurring once; the ten biggest clones make up around 6.1%. Sequencing was done on a sample of blood. The receptors were gathered from a male donor with papillary thyroid cancer or a benign thyroid nodule (not recorded which). Some clones in this sample may be carry-over from other donors' samples. Each CDR3 is given with its conserved first and last residue. A D gene is named only where the DNA matches it firmly. Some rows mark clone size as missing; the rest say once, few, many or name a class of expanded clone.

cdr3_aa cdr3_nt clone_size v_call d_call j_call
CASSRNSPLHF TGTGCCAGCAGCAGGAATTCACCCCTCCACTTT many TRBV28 - TRBJ1-6
CASSLNKGLAGAGTYEQYF TGTGCCAGCAGTTTAAATAAGGGACTAGCGGGAGCCGGAACCTACGAGCAGTACTTC many TRBV27 TRBD2 TRBJ2-7
CATKNRDGNTIYF TGTGCCACCAAAAATAGGGACGGAAACACCATATATTTT many TRBV7-2 - TRBJ1-3
CASSFLSGANTEAFF TGTGCCAGCAGCTTCCTTTCCGGGGCCAACACTGAAGCTTTCTTT many TRBV7-9 - TRBJ1-1
CASSFAGSSGNTIYF TGTGCCAGCAGCTTCGCGGGCAGCTCTGGAAACACCATATATTTT many TRBV5-4 - TRBJ1-3
CATSRGGQGAKNSPLHF TGTGCCACCAGCAGAGGGGGACAGGGGGCGAAAAATTCACCCCTCCACTTT few TRBV15 TRBD1 TRBJ1-6
CASSRGGKNQPQHF TGTGCCAGCTCACGCGGAGGGAAAAATCAGCCCCAGCATTTT - TRBV18 - TRBJ1-5
CASSEGGGAADTQYF TGTGCCAGCAGTGAAGGCGGGGGGGCTGCAGATACGCAGTATTTT - TRBV6-1 TRBD2 TRBJ2-3
CSVVSVAYEQYF TGCAGCGTCGTGTCGGTGGCCTACGAGCAGTACTTC many TRBV29-1 - TRBJ2-7
CASSLLGDMNTEAFF TGCGCCAGCAGCTTGCTTGGGGATATGAACACTGAAGCTTTCTTT many TRBV5-1 - TRBJ1-1
CSASRDTDQPQHF TGCAGTGCTAGCCGGGACACCGATCAGCCCCAGCATTTT many TRBV20-1 - TRBJ1-5
CASIRDREGNSPLHF TGTGCCAGCATAAGAGACAGGGAAGGAAATTCACCCCTCCACTTT many TRBV6-1 TRBD1 TRBJ1-6
CASISPLTEAFF TGTGCCAGTATCTCTCCTCTGACTGAAGCTTTCTTT few TRBV19 - TRBJ1-1
CASSARTRDTEAFF TGTGCCAGCTCAGCGCGCACAAGGGACACTGAAGCTTTCTTT many TRBV18 - TRBJ1-1
CASRSFGGRSEEQYF TGTGCCAGCAGATCATTCGGCGGGAGAAGTGAAGAGCAGTACTTC - TRBV6-1 TRBD2 TRBJ2-7
CASSLWAEEQYF TGTGCCAGCAGTTTATGGGCGGAAGAGCAGTACTTC many TRBV12-3/TRBV12-4 - TRBJ2-7
CASSLGTSGKTETQYF TGCGCCAGCAGCTTGGGGACTAGCGGCAAAACGGAGACCCAGTACTTC many TRBV5-1 TRBD2 TRBJ2-5
CASSVGGGMKKLSF TGTGCCAGCAGCGTGGGGGGGGGAATGAAAAAACTGTCTTTT many TRBV9 - TRBJ1-4